The 24 T cell receptor beta chains presented below share a single source sample, sequenced in a study of T cells in Graves' hyperthyroidism and ophthalmopathy. TCR beta CDR3 regions were amplified from RNA. HTBI primers were employed in a first-round RT-PCR of the TCR CDR3. TCRdb analysed the multiplex PCR reads with MiXCR anew, one entry per CDR3 protein. The sample comprises around 700,000 distinct CDR3 sequences, roughly 20% of which are singletons, and approximately 16% rests with the top ten. The sample was blood. Receptors were obtained from a woman in her forties or fifties with Graves' hyperthyroidism that later progressed to Graves' ophthalmopathy.

At least ten counts were recorded for this clonotype. The genes are TRBV11-2 and TRBJ2-5, with D tentatively TRBD2 (5 bases). Germline CDR1 SGHAT, CDR2 FQNNGV. The CDR3 loop spans 12 amino acids. Deletions cut 5 bases from V and 7 bases from J, with 11 bases between. CDR3 sequence: CASSTSYLTQYF. The CDR3 coding sequence is TGTGCCAGCAGCACTAGTTACCTGACCCAGTACTTC. Using reference TRBV11-2 and TRBJ2-5 for the parts outside the CDR3, the full variable domain is EAGVAQSPRYKIIEKRQSVAFWCNPISGHATLYWYQQILGQGPKLLIQFQNNGVVDDSQLPKDRFSAERLKGVDSTLKIQPAKLEDSAVYLCASSTSYLTQYFGPGTRLLVL.

This clonotype was seen many times. V gene TRBV5-1 combines with J gene TRBJ1-4; TRBD1 agrees at 8 bases. Trimming took 1 base from V and 4 from J; bases not matched to a gene: 3. The CDR3 loop spans 15 amino acids. Germline V gene lookup returns CDR1 SGHRS and CDR2 YFSETQ. CDR3 loop: CASSLLGQGNEKLFF. The CDR3 nucleotides read TGCGCCAGCAGCTTGCTCGGACAGGGTAATGAAAAACTGTTTTTT.

The chain is built from TRBV4-1 and TRBJ1-1, with 11 bases lining up with TRBD1. Losses at the gene ends were 1 base for V and 3 bases for J; bases not matched to a gene: 7. CDR3 length: 17 residues. CDR1 is MGHRA and CDR2 is YSYEKL in the germline V gene. CDR3 coding DNA: TGCGCCAGCAGCCAAGTCGGACAGGGGGCGAGGGACACTGAAGCTTTCTTT. Its translation: CASSQVGQGARDTEAFF.

In its sample, this clonotype was seen a few times. This chain connects TRBV2 to TRBJ2-1; D is possibly TRBD2 (5 bases). The CDR3 sequence is 14 residues long. Germline V gene data show CDR1 as SNHLY and CDR2 as FYNNEI. V dropped 6 bases and J dropped 7 bases, with 16 bases sitting between them. In nucleotides, the CDR3 is TGTGCCAGCAGCGTAGCTCCTAGCCGGAATGAGCAGTTCTTC. Its translation is CASSVAPSRNEQFF.

The chain couples TRBV15 to TRBJ1-2, with D unresolved. V lost 1 base and J lost 5, with 14 bases in between. The V gene's germline CDR1 is LNHNV and CDR2 YYDKDF (reference sequence). CDR3 length: 15 residues. The DNA of the CDR3 is TGTGCCACCAGCAGAGCGAGGACCTTCTCGTATGGCTACACCTTC. Protein sequence: CATSRARTFSYGYTF.

The chain combines TRBV30 with TRBJ1-3; perhaps TRBD1 as D (6 bases). Germline V gene data show CDR1 as GTSNPN and CDR2 as SVGIG (reference sequence). The V and J ends lost 0 bases and 3 bases respectively, with 12 bases between them. The CDR3 has 15 amino acids. As DNA, the CDR3 is TGTGCCTGGAGTGTAGGAGGGGGTAGTGGAAACACCATATATTTT. It translates to CAWSVGGGSGNTIYF.

This clonotype was seen ten or more times. The V gene is TRBV20-1, the J gene TRBJ1-1; D may be TRBD1 (6 bases). This CDR3 has 15 residues. Deletions cut 0 bases from V and 2 bases from J, with 13 bases between. CDR1 is DFQATT and CDR2 is SNEGSKA in the germline V gene (reference sequence). CDR3 nucleotide sequence: TGCAGTGCTAGAGATCTTGTCAGGGGAAACACTGAAGCTTTCTTT. Protein sequence: CSARDLVRGNTEAFF.

V gene TRBV20-1 combines with J gene TRBJ1-3, with D unclear. Per germline, CDR1 DFQATT and CDR2 SNEGSKA (reference sequence). CDR3 length: 14 amino acids. The V end lost 3 bases, the J end lost 2 bases, and 11 bases lay between the germline ends. The CDR3 is CSASGPATGNTIYF. The CDR3 bases are TGCAGTGCTAGTGGACCGGCAACTGGAAACACCATATATTTT.

The CDR3 nucleotides read TGCAGTGCTACCCCGTCGGTCTACGAGCAGTACTTC. Protein sequence: CSATPSVYEQYF. This rearrangement joins TRBV20-1 to TRBJ2-7; D call uncertain. Trimming took 4 bases from V and 3 from J, leaving 10 bases between them. This CDR3 has 12 amino acids. Germline CDR1 reads DFQATT; CDR2 reads SNEGSKA (reference sequence).

Ten or more counts support this clonotype. The chain couples TRBV20-1 to TRBJ1-1; D remains unclear. Germline V gene lookup returns CDR1 DFQATT and CDR2 SNEGSKA (reference sequence). The germline V and J ends were trimmed by 3 bases and 3 bases, with 20 bases remaining between them. The CDR3 consists of 16 residues. The CDR3 nucleotides are TGCAGTGCTAGGGAGATTTCCGAATTATCAGACACTGAAGCTTTCTTT. This codes for CSAREISELSDTEAFF.

The chain uses TRBV29-1 and TRBJ1-1; D is possibly TRBD1 (6 bases). The CDR3 consists of 15 residues. Germline V lookup: CDR1 SQVTM, CDR2 ANQGSEA. Trimming shortened V by 6 bases and J by 1 base, and 18 bases separated the two germline ends. CDR3 residues: CSVDRGGIGNTEAFF. CDR3 coding DNA: TGCAGCGTGGACCGGGGGGGCATAGGGAACACTGAAGCTTTCTTT.

The table lists this clonotype with a few counts. The V call is TRBV27, the J call TRBJ2-2, with unresolved D. The V gene's germline CDR1 is MNHEY and CDR2 SMNVEV (reference sequence). V lost 5 bases, J lost 6 bases, and 13 bases lay in between. CDR3 length equals 14 residues. This CDR3 reads CASSPLLSAGELFF. The DNA of the CDR3 is TGTGCCAGCAGTCCCCTTTTAAGTGCCGGGGAGCTGTTTTTT.

The chain has TRBV14 and TRBJ1-2; 8 bases line up with TRBD1. Germline CDR1 is SGHDN and CDR2 is FVKESK. Unmatched junction bases numbered 12, after V lost 1 base and J lost 8 bases. This CDR3 spans 16 amino acids. The CDR3 DNA reads TGTGCCAGCAGCCAAGCCCCCGTCGACAGGGGCTTAGGCTACACCTTC. Its translation is CASSQAPVDRGLGYTF.

This sequence joins TRBV20-1 and TRBJ1-2; D is undetermined. V was clipped by 0 bases and J by 4 bases, with 6 bases between them. Germline assignment: CDR1 DFQATT and CDR2 SNEGSKA (reference sequence). This CDR3 spans 12 amino acids. The CDR3 sequence is CSARDPGYGYTF. In DNA form, the CDR3 reads TGCAGTGCTAGAGACCCGGGCTATGGCTACACCTTC.

The chain links TRBV29-1 to TRBJ2-1; D call uncertain. The V gene's germline CDR1 is SQVTM and CDR2 ANQGSEA. This CDR3 comprises 10 residues. Trimming shortened V by 1 base and J by 6 bases, and 1 base separated the two germline ends. The CDR3 is CSVEANEQFF. CDR3 in DNA: TGCAGCGTTGAAGCCAATGAGCAGTTCTTC.

The sample holds a few counts of this clonotype. J is TRBJ2-1 and V is TRBV12-3 or TRBV12-4; D remains unclear. The CDR3 is 15 residues long. V shed 3 bases and J shed 5 bases, with 14 bases lying between them. The CDR3 sequence is CASSFHIDANNEQFF. Written as DNA, the CDR3 is TGTGCCAGCAGTTTCCATATCGACGCAAACAATGAGCAGTTCTTC.

CDR3 loop: CASSQDPEETQYF. CDR3 DNA: TGTGCCAGCAGCCAAGACCCGGAAGAGACCCAGTACTTC. The genes are TRBV14 and TRBJ2-5; D gene ambiguous. V was trimmed by 0 bases and J by 3 bases, leaving 5 bases between them. The germline gives CDR1 SGHDN, CDR2 FVKESK. This CDR3 spans 13 amino acids. Looking up the rest from reference TRBV14 and TRBJ2-5 gives the full variable domain: EAGVTQFPSHSVIEKGQTVTLRCDPISGHDNLYWYRRVMGKEIKFLLHFVKESKQDESGMPNNRFLAERTGGTYSTLKVQPAELEDSGVYFCASSQDPEETQYFGPGTRLLVL.

There are a few counts of this clonotype. The chain employs TRBV6-2 or TRBV6-3 and TRBJ1-1; TRBD1 aligns across 9 bases. Germline CDR1 and CDR2: MNHEY and SVGEGT. This CDR3 is built from 15 residues. Trimming at V came to 6 bases and at J to 1 base, leaving 6 bases not matched to a gene. CDR3 DNA: TGTGCCAGCAGAGTACTGGGACAGGGGAACACTGAAGCTTTCTTT. Its protein is CASRVLGQGNTEAFF.

This clonotype turned up a few times. V usage is TRBV10-3 and J usage is TRBJ1-1; D is ambiguous. V gave up 6 bases and J gave up 4 bases, with 15 bases separating them. The germline CDR1 and CDR2 sequences are ENHRY and SYGVKD. CDR3 length equals 14 residues. The CDR3: CAISSVGGVTEAFF. The CDR3 bases are TGTGCCATCAGCTCCGTCGGTGGGGTCACTGAAGCTTTCTTT.

Ten or more counts support this clonotype. The chain couples TRBV20-1 to TRBJ2-1; 10 bases agree with TRBD2. CDR3 length: 14 amino acids. Trimming cost V 7 bases and J 4 bases; bases outside gene matches: 7. Germline V gene sequence: CDR1 DFQATT, CDR2 SNEGSKA (reference sequence). CDR3 nucleotide sequence: TGCAGTGTTCAGCGGGGGGGCCAGTACAATGAGCAGTTCTTC. It encodes CSVQRGGQYNEQFF.

To note about this clonotype: Sequence at one end of the junction differs from germline and may be a read error. The chain couples TRBV6-5 to TRBJ1-1; D possibly corresponds to TRBD1 (6 bases). Germline V gives CDR1 MNHEY, CDR2 SVGAGI. CDR3 length equals 12 residues. CDR3 in amino acids: CASSYSTGASVF. DNA of the CDR3: TGTGCCAGCAGTTACTCCACGGGGGCGAGCGTCTTT.

The genes are TRBV7-9 and TRBJ2-2; D is undetermined. CDR1 is SEHNR, CDR2 FQNEAQ, per germline (reference sequence). Trimming removed 5 bases from V and 2 bases from J, with 12 bases in between. The CDR3 runs 15 residues. The CDR3 coding sequence is TGTGCCAGCAGCCTATGGGCAGACAACACCGGGGAGCTGTTTTTT. Its protein product is CASSLWADNTGELFF.

This clonotype was observed a few times. The rearrangement uses TRBV11-2 and TRBJ1-2; 7 nucleotides agree with TRBD1. CDR1 and CDR2 (germline): SGHAT, FQNNGV. After removal of 0 bases from V and 3 bases from J, the junction contained 10 bases not matched to a gene. This CDR3 is built from 17 residues. CDR3 bases: TGTGCCAGCAGCTTAGATCTATCGAGGGGGCACTACTATGGCTACACCTTC. The encoded protein is CASSLDLSRGHYYGYTF.

This clonotype came up a few times. The chain carries TRBV6-1 and TRBJ1-5; D not resolved. Per the germline V gene, CDR1 is MNHNS and CDR2 is SASEGT. There are 15 residues in the CDR3. V was shortened by 6 bases and J by 2 bases, with 14 bases between the two germline ends. The DNA for the CDR3 is TGTGCCAGCAGGCCCGCCGGGCAGGGCAATCAGCCCCAGCATTTT. It is translated as CASRPAGQGNQPQHF.